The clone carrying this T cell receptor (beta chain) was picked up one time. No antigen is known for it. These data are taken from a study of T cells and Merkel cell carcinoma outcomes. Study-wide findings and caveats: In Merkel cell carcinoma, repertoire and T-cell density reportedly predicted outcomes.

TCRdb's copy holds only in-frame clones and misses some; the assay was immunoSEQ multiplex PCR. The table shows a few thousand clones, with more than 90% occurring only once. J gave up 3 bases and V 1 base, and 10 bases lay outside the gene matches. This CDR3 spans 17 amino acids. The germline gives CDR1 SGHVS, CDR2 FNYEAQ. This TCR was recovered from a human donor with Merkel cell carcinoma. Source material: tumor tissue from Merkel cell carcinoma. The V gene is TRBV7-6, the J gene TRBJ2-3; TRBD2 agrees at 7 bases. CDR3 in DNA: TGTGCCAGCAGCTTAGGAGTGAGGGGAGGGAGGACAGATACGCAGTATTTT. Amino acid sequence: CASSLGVRGGRTDTQYF.